This entry concerns a single TCR beta chain. The target antigen is unknown. Produced via immunoSEQ multiplex PCR; TCRdb's table is partial and in-frame only. This table holds about 580,000 clones, roughly 98% found once. The data stem from a study of shared clonotypes between healthy human individuals. Germline V lookup: CDR1 SGHVS, CDR2 FQNEAQ. V was shortened by 1 base and J by 5 bases, with 15 bases between the two germline ends. The CDR3 loop spans 16 amino acids. Positively selected for CCR7, the CD45RO-negative cells used as naive CD8 cells excluded terminally differentiated effector memory CD45RA+ cells. All donors qualified as healthy HIV-negative adults and had experienced no recent acute infections or vaccinations. General study points: Only blood was sampled, and tissue TCR repertoires likely differ from blood ones.

This clonotype originated in a man aged 25 to 40 in good health. Sequenced: naive CD8+ T cells sorted from blood. The genes are TRBV7-8 and TRBJ2-1, with a possible D match to TRBD1 (6 bases). CDR3 bases: TGTGCCAGCAGCTTAGTCGGTTGGACAGTCAACAATGAGCAGTTCTTC. It is translated as CASSLVGWTVNNEQFF.